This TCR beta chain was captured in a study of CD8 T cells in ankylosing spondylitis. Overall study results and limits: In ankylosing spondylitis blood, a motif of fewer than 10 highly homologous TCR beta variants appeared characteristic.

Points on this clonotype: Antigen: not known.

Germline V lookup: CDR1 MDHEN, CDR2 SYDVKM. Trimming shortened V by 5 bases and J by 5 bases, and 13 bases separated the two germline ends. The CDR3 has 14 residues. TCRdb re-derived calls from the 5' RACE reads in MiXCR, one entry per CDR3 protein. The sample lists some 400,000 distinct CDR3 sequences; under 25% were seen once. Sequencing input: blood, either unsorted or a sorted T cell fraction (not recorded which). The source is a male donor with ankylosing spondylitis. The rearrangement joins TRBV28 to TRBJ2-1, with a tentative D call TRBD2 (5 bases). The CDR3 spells CASSAPGNNNEQFF. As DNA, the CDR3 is TGTGCCAGCAGTGCGCCCGGGAACAACAATGAGCAGTTCTTC.